Listed below are T cell receptor beta chains from one sample, sequenced in a study of spatial heterogeneity in lung cancer. Each CDR3 protein is one row after TCRdb ran MiXCR on the 5' RACE reads. The sample lists about 3,300 distinct CDR3 sequences, around 10% seen once, with approximately 27% in the top ten. The sequencing here drew on normal lung tissue next to the tumor, taken at surgery. The receptors come from a male donor with early-stage non-small cell lung cancer. Each CDR3 is given with its conserved first and last residue. Each record gives: J gene, V gene, clone size, D gene, CDR3 DNA, CDR3 protein. A D gene is named only where the DNA matches it firmly. The size of a clone is reported for some rows only, either as once, few or many, or as a class for expanded clones.

>TRBJ1-2|TRBV6-2/TRBV6-3|many|.
TGTGCCAGCAGTTCCAGGGACGGGTATGGCTACACCTTC
CASSSRDGYGYTF
>TRBJ1-1|TRBV10-2|medium-sized|.
TGCGCCAGCAGTGAATGGGGCCAAAGGTACCCTGAAGCTTTCTTT
CASSEWGQRYPEAFF
>TRBJ1-1|TRBV6-1|medium-sized|TRBD1
TGTGCCAGCGGGGGACAGGGTGGCACTGAAGCTTTCTTT
CASGGQGGTEAFF
>TRBJ1-2|TRBV7-9|medium-sized|.
TGTGCCAGCAGCCCGTGGGACACCTCAAACTATGGCTACACCTTC
CASSPWDTSNYGYTF
>TRBJ1-2|TRBV6-6|many|.
TGTGCCAGCGAGACCACTAACTATGGCTACACCTTC
CASETTNYGYTF
>TRBJ2-7|TRBV7-9|many|.
TGTGCCAGCATGGAAGCCTACGAGCAGTACTTC
CASMEAYEQYF
>TRBJ1-1|TRBV4-3|medium-sized|.
TGCGCCAGCAGCCAAGGGAGCGGGGGAACTGAAGCTTTCTTT
CASSQGSGGTEAFF
>TRBJ2-7|TRBV19|medium-sized|.
TGTGCCAGTAGTATAGGTGGTCGGTCACCCTACGAGCAGTACTTC
CASSIGGRSPYEQYF
>TRBJ2-3|TRBV11-2|few|.
TGTGCCAGCAGCCCGATTCCGGGAGGCACAGATACGCAGTATTTT
CASSPIPGGTDTQYF
>TRBJ2-1|TRBV27|medium-sized|TRBD2
TGTGCCAGCAGTGGACTAGTTGTGCATGAGCAGTTCTTC
CASSGLVVHEQFF
>TRBJ2-7|TRBV28|.|.
TGTGCCAGCAGACAACAGAGCTACGAGCAGTACTTC
CASRQQSYEQYF
>TRBJ2-1|TRBV7-6|many|.
TGTGCCAGCAGCTTAGGGGACGCAGGAAACAATGAGCAGTTCTTC
CASSLGDAGNNEQFF
>TRBJ2-2|TRBV5-6|many|TRBD1
TGTGCCAGCAGCTTCAGGGGGCACACCGGGGAGCTGTTTTTT
CASSFRGHTGELFF
>TRBJ2-5|TRBV6-1|many|TRBD2
TGTGCCAGCATCCAGCGGGGGCAAGAGACCCAGTACTTC
CASIQRGQETQYF
>TRBJ1-2|TRBV12-3/TRBV12-4|.|.
TGTGCCAGCAGTGGTTTTAACTATGGCTACACCTTC
CASSGFNYGYTF
>TRBJ1-5|TRBV27|medium-sized|.
TGTGCCAGCAAGACCTGGGGAGGGCGAGATCAGCCCCAGCATTTT
CASKTWGGRDQPQHF
>TRBJ2-2|TRBV7-2|many|.
TGTGCCAGCAGCTTAGACGGCGGGGAGCTGTTTTTT
CASSLDGGELFF
>TRBJ1-4|TRBV20-1|medium-sized|.
TGCAGTGCCTCAGGACCTAATGAAAAACTGTTTTTT
CSASGPNEKLFF
>TRBJ2-1|TRBV12-3/TRBV12-4|medium-sized|TRBD2
TGTGCCAGCAGTTCCCAGCGGGGGGAGTATAATGAGCAGTTCTTC
CASSSQRGEYNEQFF
>TRBJ2-3|TRBV12-5|few|.
TGTGCTAGTGGACCCACAGAGGGACCAGATACGCAGTATTTT
CASGPTEGPDTQYF
>TRBJ1-5|TRBV6-1|medium-sized|.
TGTGCCAGCAGACAGGGCGGTTGGAGCAATCAGCCCCAGCATTTT
CASRQGGWSNQPQHF
>TRBJ2-7|TRBV28|many|TRBD1
TGTGCCAGCACGAAGCAGGGGGCTCCCTACGAGCAGTACTTC
CASTKQGAPYEQYF
>TRBJ2-3|TRBV6-5|medium-sized|.
TGTGCCAGCAGTTACTCGATGTGGCAGAACACAGATACGCAGTATTTT
CASSYSMWQNTDTQYF
>TRBJ2-5|TRBV11-2|many|TRBD2
TGTGCCAGCAGCCCGAGACTAGCGGGAGGCCAAGAGACCCAGTACTTC
CASSPRLAGGQETQYF
>TRBJ2-5|TRBV11-2|.|.
TGTGCCAGCAGCTTAGATACGGCCCAGTACTTC
CASSLDTAQYF
>TRBJ2-3|TRBV28|medium-sized|.
TGTGCCAGCAGTTTAAACAGGGTTGTCGATACGCAGTATTTT
CASSLNRVVDTQYF
>TRBJ1-5|TRBV2|medium-sized|.
TGTGCCAGCAGTGAAACAGGGTATCAGCCCCAGCATTTT
CASSETGYQPQHF
>TRBJ2-5|TRBV4-3|.|TRBD1
TGCGCCAGCAGCCCGTGGACAGGGGGAGAGACCCAGTACTTC
CASSPWTGGETQYF